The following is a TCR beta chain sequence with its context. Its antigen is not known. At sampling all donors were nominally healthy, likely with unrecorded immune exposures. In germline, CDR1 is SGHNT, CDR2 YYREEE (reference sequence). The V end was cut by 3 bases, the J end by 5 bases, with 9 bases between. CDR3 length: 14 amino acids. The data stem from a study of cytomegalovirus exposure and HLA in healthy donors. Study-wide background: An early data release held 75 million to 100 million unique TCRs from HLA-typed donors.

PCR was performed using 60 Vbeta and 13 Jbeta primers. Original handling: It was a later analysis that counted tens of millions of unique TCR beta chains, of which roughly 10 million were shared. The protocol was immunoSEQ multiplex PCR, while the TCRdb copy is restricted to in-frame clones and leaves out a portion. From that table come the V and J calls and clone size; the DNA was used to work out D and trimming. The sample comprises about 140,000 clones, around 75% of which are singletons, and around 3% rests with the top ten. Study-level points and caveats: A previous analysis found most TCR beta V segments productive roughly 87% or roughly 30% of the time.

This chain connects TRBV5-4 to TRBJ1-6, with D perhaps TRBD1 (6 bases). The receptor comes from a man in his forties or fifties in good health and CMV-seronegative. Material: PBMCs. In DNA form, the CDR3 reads TGTGCCAGCAGCTGGACAGTAAATAATTCACCCCTCCACTTT. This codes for CASSWTVNNSPLHF.